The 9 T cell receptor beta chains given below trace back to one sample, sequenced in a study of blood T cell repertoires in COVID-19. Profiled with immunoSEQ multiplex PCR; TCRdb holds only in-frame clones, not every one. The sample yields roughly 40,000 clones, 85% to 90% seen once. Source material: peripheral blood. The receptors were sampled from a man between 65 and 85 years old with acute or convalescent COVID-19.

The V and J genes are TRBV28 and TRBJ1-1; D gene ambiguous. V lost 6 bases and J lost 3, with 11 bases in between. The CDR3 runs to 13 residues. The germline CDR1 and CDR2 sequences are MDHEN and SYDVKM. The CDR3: CASSLRGYTEAFF. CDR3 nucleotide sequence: TGTGCCAGCAGCTTACGGGGATACACTGAAGCTTTCTTT. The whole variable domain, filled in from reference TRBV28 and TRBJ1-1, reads DVKVTQSSRYLVKRTGEKVFLECVQDMDHENMFWYRQDPGLGLRLIYFSYDVKMKEKGDIPEGYSVSREKKERFSLILESASTNQTSMYLCASSLRGYTEAFFGQGTRLTVV.

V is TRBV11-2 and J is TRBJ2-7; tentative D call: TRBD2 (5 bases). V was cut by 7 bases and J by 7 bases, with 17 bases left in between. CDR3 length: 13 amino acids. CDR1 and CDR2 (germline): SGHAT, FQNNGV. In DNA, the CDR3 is TGTGCCAGCACTCTTTCGGGGTCGGGGGAGCAGTACTTC. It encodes CASTLSGSGEQYF. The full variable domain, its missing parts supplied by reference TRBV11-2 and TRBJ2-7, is EAGVAQSPRYKIIEKRQSVAFWCNPISGHATLYWYQQILGQGPKLLIQFQNNGVVDDSQLPKDRFSAERLKGVDSTLKIQPAKLEDSAVYLCASTLSGSGEQYFGPGTRLTVT.

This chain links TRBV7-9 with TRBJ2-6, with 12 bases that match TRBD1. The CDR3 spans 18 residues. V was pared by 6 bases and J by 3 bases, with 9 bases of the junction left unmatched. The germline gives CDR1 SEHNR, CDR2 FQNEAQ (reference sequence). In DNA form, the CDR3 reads TGTGCCAGCAGTCACCGGGACAGGGGGCTTGGTGGGGCCAACGTCCTGACTTTC. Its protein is CASSHRDRGLGGANVLTF. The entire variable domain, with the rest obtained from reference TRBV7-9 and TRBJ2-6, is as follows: DTGVSQNPRHKITKRGQNVTFRCDPISEHNRLYWYRQTLGQGPEFLTYFQNEAQLEKSRLLSDRFSAERPKGSFSTLEIQRTEQGDSAMYLCASSHRDRGLGGANVLTFGAGSRLTVL.

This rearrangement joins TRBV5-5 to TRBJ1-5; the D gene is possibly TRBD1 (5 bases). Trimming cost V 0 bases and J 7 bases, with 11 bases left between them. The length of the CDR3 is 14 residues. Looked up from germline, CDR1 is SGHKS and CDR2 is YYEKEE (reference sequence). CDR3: CASSLAGLRQPQHF. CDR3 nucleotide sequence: TGTGCCAGCAGCTTGGCAGGGCTTCGCCAGCCCCAGCATTTT.

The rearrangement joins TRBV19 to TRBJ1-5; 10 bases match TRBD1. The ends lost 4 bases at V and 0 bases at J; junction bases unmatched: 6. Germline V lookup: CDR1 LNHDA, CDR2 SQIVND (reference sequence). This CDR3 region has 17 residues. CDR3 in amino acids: CASSTWTGGNSNQPQHF. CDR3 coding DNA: TGTGCCAGTAGTACCTGGACAGGGGGAAATAGCAATCAGCCCCAGCATTTT.

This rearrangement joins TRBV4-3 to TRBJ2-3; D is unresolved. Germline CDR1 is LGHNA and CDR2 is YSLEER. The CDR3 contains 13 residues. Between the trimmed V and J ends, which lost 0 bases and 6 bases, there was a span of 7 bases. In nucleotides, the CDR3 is TGCGCCAGCAGCCAAGAATGGCGGGATACGCAGTATTTT. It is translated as CASSQEWRDTQYF.

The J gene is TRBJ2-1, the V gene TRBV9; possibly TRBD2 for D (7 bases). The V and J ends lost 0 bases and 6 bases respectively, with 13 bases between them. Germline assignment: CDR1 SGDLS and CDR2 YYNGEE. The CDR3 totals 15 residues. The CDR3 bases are TGTGCCAGCAGCGTAGCGGGGGGCCAAGGCAATGAGCAGTTCTTC. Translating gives CASSVAGGQGNEQFF.

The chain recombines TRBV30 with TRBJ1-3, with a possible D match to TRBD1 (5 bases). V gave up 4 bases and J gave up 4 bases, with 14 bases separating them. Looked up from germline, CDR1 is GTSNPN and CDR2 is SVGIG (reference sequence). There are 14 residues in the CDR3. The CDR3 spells CAWNPGGGGNTIYF. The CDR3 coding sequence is TGTGCCTGGAACCCTGGGGGGGGAGGAAACACCATATATTTT.

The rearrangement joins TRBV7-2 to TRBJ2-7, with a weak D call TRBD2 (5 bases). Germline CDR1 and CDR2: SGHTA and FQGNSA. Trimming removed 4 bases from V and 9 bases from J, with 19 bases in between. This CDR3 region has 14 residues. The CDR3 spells CASSSWETPTRQYF. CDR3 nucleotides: TGTGCCAGCAGCTCTTGGGAGACTCCTACGAGGCAGTACTTC.